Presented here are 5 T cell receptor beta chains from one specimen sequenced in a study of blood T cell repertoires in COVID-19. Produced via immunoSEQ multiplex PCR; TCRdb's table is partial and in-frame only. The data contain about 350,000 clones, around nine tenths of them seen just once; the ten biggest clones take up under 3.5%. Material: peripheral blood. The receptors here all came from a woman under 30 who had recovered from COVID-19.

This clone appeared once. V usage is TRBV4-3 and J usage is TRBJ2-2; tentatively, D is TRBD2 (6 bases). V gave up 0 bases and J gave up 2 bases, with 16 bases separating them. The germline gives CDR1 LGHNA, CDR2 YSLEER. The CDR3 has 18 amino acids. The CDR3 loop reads CASSQDPAGGVNTGELFF. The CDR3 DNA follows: TGCGCCAGCAGCCAAGACCCAGCGGGCGGGGTCAACACCGGGGAGCTGTTTTTT.

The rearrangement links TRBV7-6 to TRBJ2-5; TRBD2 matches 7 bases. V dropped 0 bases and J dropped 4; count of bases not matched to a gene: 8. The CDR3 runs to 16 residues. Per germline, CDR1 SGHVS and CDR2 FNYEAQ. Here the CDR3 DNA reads TGTGCCAGCAGCTTAGCGCTAGCGGCCCTGGGAGAGACCCAGTACTTC. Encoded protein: CASSLALAALGETQYF.

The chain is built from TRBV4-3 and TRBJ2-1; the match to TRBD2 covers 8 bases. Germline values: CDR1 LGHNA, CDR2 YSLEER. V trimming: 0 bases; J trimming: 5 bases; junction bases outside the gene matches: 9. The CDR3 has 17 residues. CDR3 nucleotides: TGCGCCAGCAGCCAAGACCGTGGGACTAGTTATCACAATGAGCAGTTCTTC. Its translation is CASSQDRGTSYHNEQFF.

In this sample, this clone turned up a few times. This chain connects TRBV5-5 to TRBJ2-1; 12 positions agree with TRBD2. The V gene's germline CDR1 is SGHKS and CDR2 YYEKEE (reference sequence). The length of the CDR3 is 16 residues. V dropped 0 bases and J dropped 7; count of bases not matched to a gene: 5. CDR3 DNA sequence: TGTGCCAGCAGCTTGGAACTAGCGGGAGGCCTAAATGAGCAGTTCTTC. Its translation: CASSLELAGGLNEQFF.

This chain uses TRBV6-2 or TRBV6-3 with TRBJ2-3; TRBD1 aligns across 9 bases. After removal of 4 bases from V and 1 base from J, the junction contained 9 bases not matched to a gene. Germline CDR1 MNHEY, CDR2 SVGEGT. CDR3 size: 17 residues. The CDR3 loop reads CASSSFGQGPRTDTQYF. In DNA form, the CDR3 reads TGTGCCAGCAGTTCCTTTGGACAGGGGCCTCGCACAGATACGCAGTATTTT.